This entry describes one TCR beta chain. Its antigen is currently unknown. Germline V CDR1 and CDR2: KGHSH, LQKENI. The CDR3 length is 18 residues. The V end was cut by 2 bases, the J end by 1 base, with 17 bases between. Sequencing used immunoSEQ multiplex PCR; TCRdb keeps in-frame clones, though not all of them. The sample records about 94,000 clones, 70% to 90% being singletons. The data were taken from a study of OX40 agonist ivuxolimab in advanced cancers. Study-level points and caveats: The study found that CD8+ T cells averaged more expanded clones than CD4+.

The sequences come from CD4+ or CD8+ T cells sorted from blood, collected in a trial of the OX40 agonist ivuxolimab. This receptor was obtained from an adult with an advanced solid tumor such as melanoma, head and neck, liver or kidney cancer. V and J are TRBV18 and TRBJ1-4; D unresolved. Here the CDR3 reads CASSPFLGSDQTNEKLFF. CDR3 sequence (DNA): TGTGCCAGCTCACCATTCCTAGGCAGCGACCAAACTAATGAAAAACTGTTTTTT.